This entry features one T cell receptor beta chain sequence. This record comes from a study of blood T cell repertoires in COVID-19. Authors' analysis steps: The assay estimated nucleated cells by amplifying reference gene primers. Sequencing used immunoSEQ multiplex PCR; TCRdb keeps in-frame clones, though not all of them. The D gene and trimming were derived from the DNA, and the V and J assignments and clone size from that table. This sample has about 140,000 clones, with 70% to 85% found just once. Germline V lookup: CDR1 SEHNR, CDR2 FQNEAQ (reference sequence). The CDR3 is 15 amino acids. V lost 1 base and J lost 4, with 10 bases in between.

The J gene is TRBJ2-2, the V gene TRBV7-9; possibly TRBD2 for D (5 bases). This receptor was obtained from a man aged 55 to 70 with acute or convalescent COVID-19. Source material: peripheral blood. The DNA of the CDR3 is TGTGCCAGCAGCTTAGGGGAGTCGAGCACCGGGGAGCTGTTTTTT. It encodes CASSLGESSTGELFF. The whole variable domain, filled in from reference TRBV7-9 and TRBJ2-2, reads DTGVSQNPRHKITKRGQNVTFRCDPISEHNRLYWYRQTLGQGPEFLTYFQNEAQLEKSRLLSDRFSAERPKGSFSTLEIQRTEQGDSAMYLCASSLGESSTGELFFGEGSRLTVL.